The entry that follows covers one T cell receptor beta chain sequence. The antigen it binds to is not known. No much larger clonotype is one base removed from it; base qualities were not supplied. These data belong to a study of type 1 regulatory T cells (dated by TCRdb to about 2021). At the level of the whole study: The study characterized an in vitro protocol that generated a Tr1-enriched, alloantigen-specific CD4 T cell product named T-allo10. T-allo10 was being evaluated clinically in patients with hematological malignancies who were receiving allogeneic hematopoietic stem cell transplantation.

The CDR3, from cysteine to phenylalanine, totals 15 residues. Only the CDR3 portion is preserved as DNA: 45 bases, with reading frame beginning at the first base. V is shortened by 2 bases, J by 5 bases, and the region joining them spans 15 bases. CDR1 and CDR2 (LGHDT, YNNKEL) derive from the germline V gene (reference sequence). Sequencing relied on an Illumina MiSeq. TCRdb trimmed public reads at Q25 via fastp, called clones via MiXCR and kept in-frame beta chains. CDR3 protein duplicates are merged, each entry listing the most common genes and DNA. For this sample the table gives under 30,000 distinct CDR3 sequences, of which around 47% were detected only once. In total, the top ten clones hold around 4.8% of the sample.

Sequenced material: cultured T cells, either the whole culture or a sorted T cell fraction (not recorded which). The clonotype comes from a human donor in good health. Recombination linked TRBV3-1 to TRBJ1-1; the D segment could be TRBD1, given 5 matching bases. The CDR3: CASSQNPGGGTEAFF. Here is the DNA: TGTGCCAGCAGCCAAAATCCGGGGGGTGGAACTGAAGCTTTCTTT. The reference TRBV3-1 and TRBJ1-1 proteins fill in what lies around the CDR3, so the full variable domain reads DTAVSQTPKYLVTQMGNDKSIKCEQNLGHDTMYWYKQDSKKFLKIMFSYNNKELIINETVPNRFSPKSPDKAHLNLHINSLELGDSAVYFCASSQNPGGGTEAFFGQGTRLTVV.